The sequence of this T cell receptor (beta chain) was determined in a study of T-cell reconstitution after alpha-beta-depleted transplantation in children. Study-wide findings and caveats: The study reportedly traced alpha-beta T cells about two months after transplant to several hundred expanded graft clones. In some patients, recipient T cells and intrathymic progenitors surviving conditioning explained high day-60 diversity.

A library of TCRbeta sequences, prepared with unique molecular identifiers, was generated. From the PCR reads, TCRdb called clonotypes with MiXCR, one entry per CDR3 protein. Of about 580,000 distinct CDR3 sequences listed, 20% to 25% were seen once; the top ten hold about 14%. A note on this clonotype: No antigen is known for it.

After removal of 6 bases from V and 0 bases from J, the junction contained 7 bases not matched to a gene. The CDR3 runs 15 residues. Germline V CDR1 and CDR2: MGHRA, YSYEKL. The starting material was PBMCs, mostly from graft donor cells, obtained 360 days after TCRalphabeta/CD19-depleted stem cell transplant. V gene TRBV4-1 combines with J gene TRBJ1-1, with 7 bases fitting TRBD1. The sequence was obtained from a boy in the first two years of life who had a stem cell transplant for acute myeloid leukemia, so the T cells may come from the graft donor. The CDR3 DNA is TGCGCCAGCAGGCAATCGGGACAGTTGAACACTGAAGCTTTCTTT. It encodes CASRQSGQLNTEAFF.